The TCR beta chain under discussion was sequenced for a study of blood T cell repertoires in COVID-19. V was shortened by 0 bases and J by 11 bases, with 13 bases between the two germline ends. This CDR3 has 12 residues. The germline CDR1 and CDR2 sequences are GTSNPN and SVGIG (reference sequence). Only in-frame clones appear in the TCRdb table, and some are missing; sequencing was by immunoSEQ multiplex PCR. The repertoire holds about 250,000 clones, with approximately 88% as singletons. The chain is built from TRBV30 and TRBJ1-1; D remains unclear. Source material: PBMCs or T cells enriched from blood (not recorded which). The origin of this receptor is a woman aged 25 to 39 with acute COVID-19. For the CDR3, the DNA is TGTGCCTGGAGTGTACTCACTGGTAAGGCTTTCTTT. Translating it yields CAWSVLTGKAFF.